Following are 15 T cell receptor beta chains from one sample sequenced in a study of shared clonotypes between healthy human individuals. This table comes from immunoSEQ multiplex PCR, and its TCRdb copy is limited to in-frame clones, with some not included. Of 850,000 to 1,100,000 clones in the sample, roughly 77% are singletons; the top ten hold 0.89%. The sequencing sample was made of memory CD4+ T cells from PBMCs. Subset indicated: CD45RA-negative fraction. The receptors come from a man between 18 and 29 years old in good health. Some clones in this sample may be carry-over from other donors' samples.

This clone was picked up one time. J is TRBJ2-7 and V is TRBV5-4; 7 bases line up with TRBD1. Germline-derived CDR1 and CDR2 are SGHNT and YYREEE (reference sequence). V lost 2 bases and J lost 2; bases outside the gene matches: 7. This CDR3 contains 15 residues. For the CDR3, the DNA is TGTGCCAGCAGCTTACCCGGGACAGCTACCTACGAGCAGTACTTC. Translation gives CASSLPGTATYEQYF.

Only one count was recorded for this clone. The gene calls are TRBV7-3 and TRBJ2-5; the match to TRBD2 covers 9 bases. This CDR3 comprises 15 residues. Per the germline V gene, CDR1 is SGHTA and CDR2 is FQGTGA. The ends lost 9 bases at V and 5 bases at J; junction bases unmatched: 13. CDR3 residues: CARLWGREGPETQYF. The CDR3 region has the DNA TGTGCCAGGCTCTGGGGGCGGGAGGGCCCCGAGACCCAGTACTTC. Variable domain in full (rest from reference TRBV7-3 and TRBJ2-5): GAGVSQTPSNKVTEKGKYVELRCDPISGHTALYWYRQSLGQGPEFLIYFQGTGAADDSGLPNDRFFAVRPEGSVSTLKIQRTERGDSAVYLCARLWGREGPETQYFGPGTRLLVL.

V usage is TRBV30 and J usage is TRBJ2-6; 7 bases are a match to TRBD1. Germline CDR1 is GTSNPN and CDR2 is SVGIG (reference sequence). CDR3 size: 13 residues. The ends lost 8 bases at V and 1 base at J; junction bases unmatched: 2. The CDR3 nucleotides read TGTGCCGGCAGGGGGTCTGGGGCCAACGTCCTGACTTTC. Protein product: CAGRGSGANVLTF.

The chain recombines TRBV4-2 with TRBJ1-5; D may be TRBD1 (6 bases). Germline assignment: CDR1 LGHNA and CDR2 YNFKEQ. The CDR3 length is 15 residues. The ends were cut back, 0 bases at V and 3 bases at J, with 9 bases in the middle. The DNA of the CDR3 is TGTGCCAGCAGCCAAGAGCCGGGGGCCAATCAGCCCCAGCATTTT. This codes for CASSQEPGANQPQHF.

The chain is built from TRBV5-1 and TRBJ1-1; D not certain. Germline CDR1 SGHRS, CDR2 YFSETQ. V was pared by 0 bases and J by 4 bases, with 10 bases between. The CDR3 runs 14 residues. CDR3 protein: CASSLAQMGTEAFF. The CDR3 DNA sequence: TGCGCCAGCAGCTTGGCCCAAATGGGCACTGAAGCTTTCTTT.

The rearrangement joins TRBV5-5 to TRBJ1-2; TRBD1 matches at 7 bases. This CDR3 comprises 14 residues. The ends lost 4 bases at V and 3 bases at J; junction bases unmatched: 6. Looked up from germline, CDR1 is SGHKS and CDR2 is YYEKEE (reference sequence). This chain's CDR3 is CASSITGAHYGYTF. CDR3 nucleotides: TGTGCCAGCAGCATTACAGGGGCCCACTATGGCTACACCTTC.

The chain has TRBV18 and TRBJ1-5, with 7 bases identical to TRBD1. CDR1 and CDR2 (germline): KGHSH, LQKENI. The CDR3 spans 15 residues. V lost 3 bases to trimming and J lost 0 bases; unmatched junction nucleotides: 2. The chain's CDR3 is CASSPQGVSNQPQHF. The CDR3, as DNA: TGTGCCAGCTCACCCCAGGGGGTTAGCAATCAGCCCCAGCATTTT. The variable domain in full, with the rest retrieved from reference TRBV18 and TRBJ1-5, is NAGVMQNPRHLVRRRGQEARLRCSPMKGHSHVYWYRQLPEEGLKFMVYLQKENIIDESGMPKERFSAEFPKEGPSILRIQQVVRGDSAAYFCASSPQGVSNQPQHFGDGTRLSIL.

The chain recombines TRBV19 with TRBJ1-3; no clear D. The germline V gene encodes CDR1 LNHDA and CDR2 SQIVND (reference sequence). V lost 7 bases, J lost 0 bases, and 10 bases lay in between. The CDR3 is 14 amino acids. In DNA, the CDR3 is TGTGCCAGTACGGCAGCCCTCTCTGGAAACACCATATATTTT. It yields the protein CASTAALSGNTIYF.

In this sample, this clone turned up once. The J gene is TRBJ2-7, the V gene TRBV12-5; D is ambiguous. CDR1 and CDR2 from the germline V gene are LGHNT and FRNRAP. V dropped 0 bases and J dropped 2 bases, with 26 bases sitting between them. CDR3 length: 20 residues. The CDR3 loop reads CASGLVRTADPHPIPYEQYF. The CDR3, as DNA: TGTGCTAGTGGTTTGGTAAGGACGGCAGACCCTCACCCTATCCCCTACGAGCAGTACTTC. Variable domain in full (rest from reference TRBV12-5 and TRBJ2-7): DARVTQTPRHKVTEMGQEVTMRCQPILGHNTVFWYRQTMMQGLELLAYFRNRAPLDDSGMPKDRFSAEMPDATLATLKIQPSEPRDSAVYFCASGLVRTADPHPIPYEQYFGPGTRLTVT.

In this sample, this clone turned up a few times. The rearrangement links TRBV29-1 to TRBJ2-3; D perhaps matches TRBD1 (5 bases). The CDR3 is 14 residues long. Germline V gives CDR1 SQVTM, CDR2 ANQGSEA. V lost 6 bases and J 2 bases, leaving 15 bases between the germline ends. CDR3 sequence (DNA): TGCAGCGTGGCAAGGGGCGGAAACACAGATACGCAGTATTTT. This encodes CSVARGGNTDTQYF.

This clone was detected a few times. J is TRBJ1-5 and V is TRBV30, with 9 bases lining up with TRBD1. The germline gives CDR1 GTSNPN, CDR2 SVGIG (reference sequence). This CDR3 region has 12 residues. Trimming cost V 5 bases and J 4 bases; bases outside gene matches: 0. CDR3 coding DNA: TGTGCCTGGGGACAGGGGAATCAGCCCCAGCATTTT. Translated: CAWGQGNQPQHF. Combining the CDR3 with reference TRBV30 and TRBJ1-5 gives the whole variable domain SQTIHQWPATLVQPVGSPLSLECTVEGTSNPNLYWYRQAAGRGLQLLFYSVGIGQISSEVPQNLSASRPQDRQFILSSKKLLLSDSGFYLCAWGQGNQPQHFGDGTRLSIL.

This clone occurred once. The chain recombines TRBV7-8 with TRBJ2-5; 9 bases align to TRBD2. The CDR3 totals 18 residues. The germline gives CDR1 SGHVS, CDR2 FQNEAQ. Losses at the gene ends were 0 bases for V and 0 bases for J; bases not matched to a gene: 8. CDR3 nucleotides: TGTGCCAGCAGCTTAGCGCTGGTGGCTAGCGGGGACCAAGAGACCCAGTACTTC. This sequence encodes CASSLALVASGDQETQYF.

The chain uses TRBV27 and TRBJ1-2; a weak D match, TRBD1 (5 bases). The CDR3 has 14 residues. Germline V lookup: CDR1 MNHEY, CDR2 SMNVEV (reference sequence). The ends were cut back, 5 bases at V and 4 bases at J, with 14 bases in the middle. The CDR3 bases are TGTGCCAGCAGTGAGGCAGGGCGGGTCTATGGCTACACCTTC. Translation: CASSEAGRVYGYTF.

The chain combines TRBV10-2 with TRBJ2-7; TRBD2 matches 7 bases. CDR1 is WSHSY, CDR2 SAAADI, per germline. The CDR3 length is 15 residues. J gave up 3 bases and V 6 bases, and 11 bases lay outside the gene matches. The CDR3 sequence: CASRATSDANYEQYF. CDR3 DNA: TGCGCCAGCAGGGCTACTAGCGATGCCAACTACGAGCAGTACTTC.

This clone was counted between two and nine times. This chain uses TRBV10-3 with TRBJ2-7, with D hard to call. CDR3 size: 11 residues. The germline gives CDR1 ENHRY, CDR2 SYGVKD. Trimming took 4 bases from V and 3 from J, leaving 4 bases between them. This chain's CDR3 is CAISVDYEQYF. As DNA, the CDR3 is TGTGCCATCAGTGTAGACTACGAGCAGTACTTC.